Below are 16 T cell receptor beta chains sequenced from a single sample in a study of blood T cell repertoires in COVID-19 (dated by TCRdb to 2019 to 2021). To prepare the library, the immunoSEQ multiplex PCR assay was applied. Sourced from immuneACCESS, this table was stored by TCRdb with only in-frame sequences that have V and J called. A share of the clones is absent; for the studies checked, an unresolved V gene accounts for under half, and the remainder has no known explanation. The sample table lists some 120,000 clones, 65% to 85% of them with a count of one. The top ten clonotypes cover about 18% of the sample. The sample comprised peripheral blood. The receptor source for this set is a man aged 25-45 years with COVID-19, enrolled during active disease.

There are a few counts of this clone. This sequence joins TRBV4-1 and TRBJ2-1, with 8 nucleotides matching TRBD1. Trimming at V came to 4 bases and at J to 0 bases, leaving 8 bases not matched to a gene. CDR1 and CDR2 (germline): MGHRA, YSYEKL. CDR3 length: 17 residues. The CDR3 nucleotides read TGCGCCAGCAGCCTTCGTCCCGGGACAGGCTCCTACAATGAGCAGTTCTTC. Translation: CASSLRPGTGSYNEQFF.

The genes are TRBV9 and TRBJ2-5; TRBD2 agrees at 13 bases. J lost 6 bases, V lost 4 bases, and 9 bases had no gene match. The CDR3 is 16 amino acids. Germline V gives CDR1 SGDLS, CDR2 YYNGEE. Written as DNA, the CDR3 is TGTGCCAGCAGCCCCCGAACTAGCGGGGGGGCGAAGACCCAGTACTTC. It yields the protein CASSPRTSGGAKTQYF.

For the CDR3, the DNA is TGTGCCAGCAGTTCACCGGGACTAGCGGCCTACGAGCAGTACTTC. Its protein product is CASSSPGLAAYEQYF. This chain links TRBV6-2 or TRBV6-3 with TRBJ2-7; TRBD2 agrees at 11 bases. After removal of 4 bases from V and 2 bases from J, the junction contained 4 bases not matched to a gene. CDR1 is MNHEY and CDR2 is SVGEGT in the germline V gene. There are 15 residues in the CDR3.

The DNA of the CDR3 is TGTGCCAGCAGCGCTACTCTGACTAGCGGCTACACAGATACGCAGTATTTT. Translating it yields CASSATLTSGYTDTQYF. This rearrangement joins TRBV9 to TRBJ2-3; 9 bases map to TRBD2. Per germline, CDR1 SGDLS and CDR2 YYNGEE. The V and J ends lost 3 bases and 2 bases, in that order; junction bases with no gene match: 10. This CDR3 spans 17 amino acids.

The count of this clone is one. CDR3: CASSIQETQYF. CDR3 coding DNA: TGTGCCAGCAGTATACAAGAGACCCAGTACTTC. The genes are TRBV11-2 and TRBJ2-5; D ambiguous. Germline-derived CDR1 and CDR2 are SGHAT and FQNNGV. This CDR3 is 11 amino acids long. The V and J ends lost 6 bases and 2 bases respectively, with 4 bases between them.

This chain uses TRBV7-9 with TRBJ2-2, with D maybe TRBD1 (6 bases). The ends were cut back, 6 bases at V and 1 base at J, with 12 bases in the middle. The CDR3 is made up of 15 amino acids. Germline assignment: CDR1 SEHNR and CDR2 FQNEAQ (reference sequence). CDR3 coding DNA: TGTGCCAGCAGATTCCGGGACAAGAACACCGGGGAGCTGTTTTTT. Translating it yields CASRFRDKNTGELFF. The full variable domain, its missing parts supplied by reference TRBV7-9 and TRBJ2-2, is DTGVSQNPRHKITKRGQNVTFRCDPISEHNRLYWYRQTLGQGPEFLTYFQNEAQLEKSRLLSDRFSAERPKGSFSTLEIQRTEQGDSAMYLCASRFRDKNTGELFFGEGSRLTVL.

V gene TRBV27 combines with J gene TRBJ2-3; weak D call: TRBD2 (5 bases). The CDR3 length is 14 residues. The germline V and J ends were trimmed by 4 bases and 4 bases, with 12 bases remaining between them. Germline CDR1 reads MNHEY; CDR2 reads SMNVEV (reference sequence). CDR3 protein: CASSSLARADTQYF. CDR3 coding DNA: TGTGCCAGCAGTTCATTGGCGAGGGCAGATACGCAGTATTTT.

The gene calls are TRBV3-1 (or the pseudogene TRBV3-2) and TRBJ2-5, with D possibly matching TRBD2 (5 bases). Germline V lookup: CDR1 LGHDT, CDR2 YNNKEL (reference sequence). This CDR3 spans 15 amino acids. V was shortened by 3 bases and J by 5 bases, with 16 bases between the two germline ends. CDR3 sequence reads: CASSHGGSLGETQYF. The CDR3 bases are TGTGCCAGCAGCCATGGAGGTAGTCTCGGTGAGACCCAGTACTTC.

The V call is TRBV4-2, the J call TRBJ2-7; D possibly corresponds to TRBD2 (6 bases). Germline CDR1 reads LGHNA; CDR2 reads YNFKEQ. This CDR3 is built from 14 residues. The ends were cut back, 0 bases at V and 1 base at J, with 7 bases in the middle. The DNA for the CDR3 is TGTGCCAGCAGCCAAGAGCGGGAATCCTACGAGCAGTACTTC. This sequence encodes CASSQERESYEQYF.

CDR3 sequence (DNA): TGTGCCAGCAGTTACTCTGGGACTAGCGGTCTAGCTGAGACCCAGTACTTC. Its translation: CASSYSGTSGLAETQYF. The rearrangement uses TRBV6-2 or TRBV6-3 and TRBJ2-5; the match to TRBD2 covers 11 bases. Trimming at V came to 0 bases and at J to 5 bases, leaving 8 bases not matched to a gene. CDR3 length: 17 residues. CDR1 MNHEY and CDR2 SVGEGT come from the germline V gene.

The V and J genes are TRBV7-8 and TRBJ2-7; maybe TRBD2 (6 bases). The CDR3 extends over 15 amino acids. The V gene's germline CDR1 is SGHVS and CDR2 FQNEAQ. V lost 1 base and J lost 0, with 10 bases in between. The CDR3 sequence: CASSLGQDYSYEQYF. The CDR3 DNA follows: TGTGCCAGCAGCTTAGGGCAGGACTACTCCTACGAGCAGTACTTC.

The chain has TRBV10-1 and TRBJ1-2; D might be TRBD1 (5 bases). Germline lookup yields CDR1 WNHNN and CDR2 SYGVQD (reference sequence). Between the trimmed V and J ends, which lost 7 bases and 4 bases, there was a span of 10 bases. CDR3 length equals 12 residues. CDR3 sequence reads: CASTRDSYGYTF. For the CDR3, the DNA is TGCGCCAGCACCCGCGACAGCTATGGCTACACCTTC.

The gene calls are TRBV11-3 and TRBJ1-1; 10 bases match TRBD1. Trimming removed 5 bases from V and 11 bases from J; junction bases left unmatched: 11. CDR1 is SGHNT and CDR2 is YENEEA in the germline V gene. The CDR3 is made up of 14 amino acids. CDR3 in DNA: TGTGCCAGCAGCCCCGGGACAGGGGTGAGTGGGGCTTTCTTT. Residues: CASSPGTGVSGAFF.

This chain links TRBV28 with TRBJ2-1; 8 positions agree with TRBD1. Germline CDR1 MDHEN, CDR2 SYDVKM. Trimming at V came to 8 bases and at J to 2 bases, leaving 5 bases not matched to a gene. The CDR3 is 14 residues long. The CDR3: CASYTGGTYNEQFF. CDR3 DNA: TGTGCCAGCTATACAGGGGGGACCTACAATGAGCAGTTCTTC.

The V call is TRBV6-2 or TRBV6-3, the J call TRBJ2-7, with 8 bases fitting TRBD1. The CDR3 contains 14 residues. J was trimmed by 2 bases and V by 5 bases; bases with no gene match: 5. Germline V lookup: CDR1 MNHEY, CDR2 SVGEGT. The CDR3 DNA is TGTGCCAGCAGTCTCGGGACAGGTACCTACGAGCAGTACTTC. This gives the protein CASSLGTGTYEQYF.

This chain connects TRBV7-9 to TRBJ2-2, with TRBD1 matching over 10 bases. Trimming removed 5 bases from V and 6 bases from J; junction bases left unmatched: 12. The CDR3 covers 17 residues. Germline values: CDR1 SEHNR, CDR2 FQNEAQ (reference sequence). The CDR3 DNA reads as TGTGCCAGCAGCCGCCTCCCGGGGACAGGGGAACCCGGGGAGCTGTTTTTT. It yields the protein CASSRLPGTGEPGELFF.